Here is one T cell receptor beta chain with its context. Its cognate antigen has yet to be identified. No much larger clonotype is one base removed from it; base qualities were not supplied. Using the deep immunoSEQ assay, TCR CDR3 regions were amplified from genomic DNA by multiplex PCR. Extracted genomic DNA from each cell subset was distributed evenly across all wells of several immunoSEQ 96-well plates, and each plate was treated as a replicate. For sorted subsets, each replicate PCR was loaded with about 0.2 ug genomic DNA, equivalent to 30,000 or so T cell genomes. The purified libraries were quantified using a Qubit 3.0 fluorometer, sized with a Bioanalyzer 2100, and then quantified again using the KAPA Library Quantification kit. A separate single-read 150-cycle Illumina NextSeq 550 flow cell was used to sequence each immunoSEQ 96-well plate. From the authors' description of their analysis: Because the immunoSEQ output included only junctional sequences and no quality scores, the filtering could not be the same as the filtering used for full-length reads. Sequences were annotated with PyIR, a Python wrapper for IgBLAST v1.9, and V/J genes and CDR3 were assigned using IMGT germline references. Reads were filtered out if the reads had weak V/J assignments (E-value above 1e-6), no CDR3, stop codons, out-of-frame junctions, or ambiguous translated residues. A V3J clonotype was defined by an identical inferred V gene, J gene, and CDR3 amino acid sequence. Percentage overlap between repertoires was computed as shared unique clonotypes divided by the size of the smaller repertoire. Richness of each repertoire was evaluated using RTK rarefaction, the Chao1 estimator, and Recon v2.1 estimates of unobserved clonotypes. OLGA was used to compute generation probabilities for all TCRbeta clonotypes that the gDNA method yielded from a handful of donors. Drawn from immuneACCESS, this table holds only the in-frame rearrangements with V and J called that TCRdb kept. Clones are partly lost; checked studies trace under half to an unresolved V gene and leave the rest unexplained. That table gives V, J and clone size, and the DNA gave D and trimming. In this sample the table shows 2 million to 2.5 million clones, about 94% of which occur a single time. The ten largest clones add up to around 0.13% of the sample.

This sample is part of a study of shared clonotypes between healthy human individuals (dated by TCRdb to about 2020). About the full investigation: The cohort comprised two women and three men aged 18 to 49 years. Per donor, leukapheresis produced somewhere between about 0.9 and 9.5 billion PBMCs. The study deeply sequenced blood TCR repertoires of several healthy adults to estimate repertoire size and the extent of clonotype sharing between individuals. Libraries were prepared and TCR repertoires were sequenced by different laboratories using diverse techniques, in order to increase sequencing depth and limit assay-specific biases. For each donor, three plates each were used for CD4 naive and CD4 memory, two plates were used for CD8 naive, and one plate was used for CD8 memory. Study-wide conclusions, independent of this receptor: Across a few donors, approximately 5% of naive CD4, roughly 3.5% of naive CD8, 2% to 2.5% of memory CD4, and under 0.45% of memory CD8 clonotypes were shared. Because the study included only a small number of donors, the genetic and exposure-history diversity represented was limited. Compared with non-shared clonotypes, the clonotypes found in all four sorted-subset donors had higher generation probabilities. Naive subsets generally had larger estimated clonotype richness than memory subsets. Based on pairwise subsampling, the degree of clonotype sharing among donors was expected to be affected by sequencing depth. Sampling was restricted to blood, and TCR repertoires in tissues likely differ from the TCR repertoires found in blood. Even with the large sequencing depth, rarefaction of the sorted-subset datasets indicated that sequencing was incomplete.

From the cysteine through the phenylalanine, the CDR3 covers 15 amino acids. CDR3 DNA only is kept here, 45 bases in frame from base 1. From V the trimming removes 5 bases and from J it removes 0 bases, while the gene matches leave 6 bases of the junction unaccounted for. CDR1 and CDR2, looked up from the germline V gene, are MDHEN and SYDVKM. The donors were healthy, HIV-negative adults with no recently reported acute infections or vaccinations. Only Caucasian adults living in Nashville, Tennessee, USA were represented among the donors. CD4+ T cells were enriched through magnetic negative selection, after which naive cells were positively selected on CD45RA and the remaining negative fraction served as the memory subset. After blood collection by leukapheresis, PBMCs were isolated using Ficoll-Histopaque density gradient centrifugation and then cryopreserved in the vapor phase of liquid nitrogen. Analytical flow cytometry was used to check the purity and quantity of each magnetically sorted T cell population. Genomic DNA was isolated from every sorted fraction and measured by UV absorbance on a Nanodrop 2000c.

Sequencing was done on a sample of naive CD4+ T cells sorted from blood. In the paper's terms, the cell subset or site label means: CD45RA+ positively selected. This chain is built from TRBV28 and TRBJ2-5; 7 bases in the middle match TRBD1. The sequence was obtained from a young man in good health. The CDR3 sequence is CASSLLGTDQETQYF. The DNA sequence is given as TGTGCCAGCAGTCTACTCGGGACAGACCAAGAGACCCAGTACTTC.